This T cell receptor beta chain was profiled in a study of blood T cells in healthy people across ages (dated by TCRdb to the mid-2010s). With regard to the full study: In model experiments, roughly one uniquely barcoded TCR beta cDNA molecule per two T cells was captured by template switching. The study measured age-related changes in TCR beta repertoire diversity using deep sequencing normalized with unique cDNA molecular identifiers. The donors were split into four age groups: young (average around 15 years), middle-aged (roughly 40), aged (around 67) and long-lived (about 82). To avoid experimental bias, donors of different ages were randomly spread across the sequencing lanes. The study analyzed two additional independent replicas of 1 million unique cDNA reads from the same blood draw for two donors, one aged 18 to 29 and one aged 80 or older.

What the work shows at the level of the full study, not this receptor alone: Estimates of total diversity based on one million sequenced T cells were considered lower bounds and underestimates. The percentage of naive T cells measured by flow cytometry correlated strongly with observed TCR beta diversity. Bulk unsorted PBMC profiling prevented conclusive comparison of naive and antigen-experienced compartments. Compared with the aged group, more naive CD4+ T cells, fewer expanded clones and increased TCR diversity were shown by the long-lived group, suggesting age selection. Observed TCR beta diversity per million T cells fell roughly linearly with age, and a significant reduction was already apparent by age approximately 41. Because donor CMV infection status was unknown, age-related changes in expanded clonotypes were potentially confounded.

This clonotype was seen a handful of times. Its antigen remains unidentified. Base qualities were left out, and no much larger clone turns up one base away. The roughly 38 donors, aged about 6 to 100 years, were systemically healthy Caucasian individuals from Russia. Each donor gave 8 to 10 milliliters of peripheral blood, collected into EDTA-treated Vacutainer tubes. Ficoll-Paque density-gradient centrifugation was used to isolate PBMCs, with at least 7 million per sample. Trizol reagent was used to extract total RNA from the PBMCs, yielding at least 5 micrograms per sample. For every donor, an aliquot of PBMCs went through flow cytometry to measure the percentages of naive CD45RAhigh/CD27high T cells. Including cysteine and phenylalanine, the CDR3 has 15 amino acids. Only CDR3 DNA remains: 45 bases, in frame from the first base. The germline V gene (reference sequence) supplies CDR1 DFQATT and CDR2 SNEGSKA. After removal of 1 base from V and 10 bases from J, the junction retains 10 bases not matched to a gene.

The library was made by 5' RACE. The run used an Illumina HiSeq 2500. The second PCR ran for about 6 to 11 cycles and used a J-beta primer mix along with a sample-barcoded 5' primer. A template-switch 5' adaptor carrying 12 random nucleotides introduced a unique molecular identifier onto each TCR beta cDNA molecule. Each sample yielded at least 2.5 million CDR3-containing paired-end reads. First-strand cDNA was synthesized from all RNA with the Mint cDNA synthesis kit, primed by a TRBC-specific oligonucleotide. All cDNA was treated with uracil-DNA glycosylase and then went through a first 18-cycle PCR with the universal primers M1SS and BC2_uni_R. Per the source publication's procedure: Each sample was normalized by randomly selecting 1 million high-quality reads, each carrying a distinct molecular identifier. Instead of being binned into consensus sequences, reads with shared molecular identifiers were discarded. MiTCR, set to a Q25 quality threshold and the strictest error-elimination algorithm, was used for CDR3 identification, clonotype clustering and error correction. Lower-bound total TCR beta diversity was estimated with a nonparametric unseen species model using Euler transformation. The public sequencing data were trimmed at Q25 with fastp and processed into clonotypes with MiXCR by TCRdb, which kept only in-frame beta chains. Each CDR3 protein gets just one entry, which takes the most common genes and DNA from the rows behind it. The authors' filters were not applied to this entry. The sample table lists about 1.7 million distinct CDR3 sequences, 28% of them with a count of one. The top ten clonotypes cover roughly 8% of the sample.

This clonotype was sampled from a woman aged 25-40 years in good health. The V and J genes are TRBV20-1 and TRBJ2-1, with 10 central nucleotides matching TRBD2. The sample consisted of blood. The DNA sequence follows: TGCAGTGCTAGAGGTCCCAGCGGGAGGGGGAGGGAGCAGTTCTTC. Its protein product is CSARGPSGRGREQFF.